This TCR beta chain was retrieved from a study of shared T cell receptors in the human thymus. Some clones are missing from TCRdb's copy, which holds only in-frame ones; the method was immunoSEQ multiplex PCR. The table records some 720,000 clones, approximately 88% of them present only once. V was clipped by 6 bases and J by 8 bases; unmatched bases: 16. CDR3 size: 16 residues. The table lists this clone with a few counts. The same data also went into a second study, on human thymus T cells. That report adds: Thymic as well as blood repertoires seemed to favor certain V and J genes unevenly. As related research reported, thymic repertoires overlapped highly among unrelated individuals.

The receptor comes from a boy younger than two with a congenital heart defect. V and J are TRBV5-3 and TRBJ2-1; TRBD2 matches 8 bases. TRBV5-3 is an ORF for which the function is uncertain. The sample was thymocytes. The CDR3: CARNGVVAGWGDEQFF. CDR3 in DNA: TGTGCCAGAAACGGGGTGGTAGCGGGATGGGGGGATGAGCAGTTCTTC.